This T cell receptor (beta chain) is drawn from a study of tumor and adjacent non-tumor tissue in lung cancer. Three rounds of nested PCR, following a modified ARM-PCR protocol, produced the TCRbeta library. TCRdb reprocessed the multiplex PCR reads via MiXCR and lists one record per CDR3 protein. The table includes 70,000 to 90,000 distinct CDR3 sequences, over 75% detected once. CDR3 size: 14 residues. Germline CDR1 and CDR2: MNHNS and SASEGT. About this clonotype: Here the CDR3 omits its conserved ending phenylalanine or tryptophan, so a read error is the likely source.

No cell sorting was done before RNA was extracted from the tissue. This receptor was taken from a woman aged 45-65 years with non-small cell lung cancer. Material for sequencing was lung tumor tissue. J is TRBJ1-5 and V is TRBV6-1, with a weak D call TRBD1 (5 bases). CDR3 DNA: TGTGCCAGCAGTGATAGGACAAGTTATCAGGCCCAGCATATT. Translation gives CASSDRTSYQAQHI.